This TCR beta chain emerged from a study of blood T cell repertoires in COVID-19 (dated by TCRdb to the early 2020s). Looking at the study overall: Samples from collaborators originated in the United States, Italy and Spain and spanned both the acute and convalescent phases of COVID-19. The prospective study material was composed of cDNA or gDNA derived from T cells, B-cell-depleted T cells, or PBMCs. Subjects who had been exposed to COVID-19, were actively infected with it, or had recovered from it provided the deeply sampled blood TCRbeta repertoires that made up the dataset. The repertoires were released in a freely available public database intended as a resource for research on the immune response to SARS-CoV-2. Samples came from the ongoing ImmuneRACE study (first 160 participants) plus 1,254 subjects from 6 global collaborators. A de-identified subject ID, COVID-19 status, age in years and sex were almost always included in the sample metadata. HLA class I and class II types, where available, came from metadata supplied by the sample provider rather than from assay-based typing. Paper-wide results and their limitations: The quantity of clinical and demographic metadata differed by source and by participant and was supplied without curation.

Whole blood was collected in K2EDTA tubes by collaborating institutions according to the institutions' own protocols. For TCRbeta analysis, collaborator samples were shipped as frozen whole blood, as isolated PBMCs, or as DNA extracted from either sample type. As to this clone: There is no known antigen for this receptor. Base qualities were left out, and no much larger clone turns up one base away.

The CDR3 has 12 amino acids, counting the end cysteine and phenylalanine. This entry keeps only the CDR3 DNA: 36 bases, framed from base 1. V gives up 7 bases and J gives up 5 bases, and the segment between their germline ends measures 14 bases. Reading the germline V gene gives CDR1 SQVTM and CDR2 ANQGSEA. TCRbeta CDR3 regions were amplified from genomic DNA using the immunoSEQ Assay, a bias-controlled multiplex PCR. As for how the authors treated the data: Nucleated cell counts per sample were estimated from amplification of reference gene primers within the assay. To quantify the absolute abundance of each unique TCRbeta CDR3 rearrangement, sequence reads were collapsed and filtered. For each sample, productive Simpson clonality was calculated as the square root of Simpson's diversity index across productive rearrangements. TCRdb took over this immuneACCESS table, retaining in-frame rearrangements with V and J assigned. Such tables are incomplete; in checked studies, under half of the missing clones stem from an unresolved V gene, and the remainder is unexplained. That table supplies the V and J calls and clone size; D and trimming were determined from the DNA. The sample includes 200,000 to 300,000 clones, with over 75% observed a single time. 2.3% of the sample is held by the ten biggest clonotypes.

Rearrangement joined TRBV29-1 to TRBJ2-5; TRBD2 is a possible D gene, resting on 6 matching bases. Sequencing was carried out using peripheral blood. This TCR was sampled from a woman in her forties or fifties with acute or convalescent COVID-19. The encoded CDR3 is CSAGSMRETQYF. The DNA sequence is given as TGCAGCGCCGGGAGTATGAGGGAGACCCAGTACTTC.